Presented here are 8 T cell receptor beta chains from one specimen sequenced in a study of T cell responses to AZD1222 COVID-19 vaccine. Sequencing used immunoSEQ multiplex PCR; TCRdb keeps in-frame clones, though not all of them. This table has about 150,000 clones, around 88% appearing once. Here the sequenced sample was peripheral blood, taken on day 0 of AZD1222 vaccination. Receptor source: an adult in good health.

The rearrangement uses TRBV7-9 and TRBJ1-2; TRBD1 agrees at 7 bases. CDR3 size: 13 residues. V lost 5 bases to trimming and J lost 2 bases; unmatched junction nucleotides: 2. Germline V gene lookup returns CDR1 SEHNR and CDR2 FQNEAQ (reference sequence). CDR3 loop: CASSRGQNYGYTF. The CDR3 nucleotides read TGTGCCAGCAGCCGGGGACAGAACTATGGCTACACCTTC.

This chain joins TRBV10-3 and TRBJ2-3; no clear D. This CDR3 region has 14 residues. Germline values: CDR1 ENHRY, CDR2 SYGVKD. The ends were cut back, 0 bases at V and 6 bases at J, with 10 bases in the middle. The CDR3 region has the DNA TGTGCCATCAGTGAGTCGCAAGGGCCGGATACGCAGTATTTT. Protein: CAISESQGPDTQYF.

The chain links TRBV5-4 to TRBJ2-7, with D perhaps matching TRBD2 (6 bases). The V end was cut by 4 bases, the J end by 2 bases, with 13 bases between. The CDR3 runs to 14 residues. CDR1 and CDR2 (germline): SGHNT, YYREEE (reference sequence). CDR3 nucleotides: TGTGCCAGCAGCGACTTTGGAGGGACCTACGAGCAGTACTTC. This encodes CASSDFGGTYEQYF. The full variable domain, rest sourced from reference TRBV5-4 and TRBJ2-7, is ETGVTQSPTHLIKTRGQQVTLRCSSQSGHNTVSWYQQALGQGPQFIFQYYREEENGRGNFPPRFSGLQFPNYSSELNVNALELDDSALYLCASSDFGGTYEQYFGPGTRLTVT.

This chain joins TRBV30 and TRBJ1-1; D gene ambiguous. The CDR3 length is 12 residues. V was cut by 2 bases and J by 0 bases, with 4 bases left in between. Germline V gene lookup returns CDR1 GTSNPN and CDR2 SVGIG (reference sequence). The CDR3 bases are TGTGCCTGGAGTAGGCTGAACACTGAAGCTTTCTTT. Translation gives CAWSRLNTEAFF.

V usage is TRBV27 and J usage is TRBJ1-2, with 11 bases fitting TRBD1. Germline CDR1 MNHEY, CDR2 SMNVEV (reference sequence). This CDR3 region has 16 residues. V gave up 5 bases and J gave up 1 base; unmatched junction bases: 6. The CDR3 loop reads CASSPGTGGGNYGYTF. The CDR3 DNA follows: TGTGCCAGCAGTCCAGGGACAGGGGGAGGTAACTATGGCTACACCTTC.

The rearrangement uses TRBV6-1 and TRBJ2-2, with 9 bases identical to TRBD1. The V gene's germline CDR1 is MNHNS and CDR2 SASEGT. With 4 bases clipped from V and 1 base from J, the junction kept 4 bases outside the gene matches. The CDR3 sequence is 16 residues long. CDR3 residues: CASSADRGKNTGELFF. CDR3 DNA: TGTGCCAGCAGTGCAGACAGGGGGAAGAACACCGGGGAGCTGTTTTTT.

This clone was recorded only once. J is TRBJ1-3 and V is TRBV6-5; no reliable D call. Per the germline V gene, CDR1 is MNHEY and CDR2 is SVGAGI. The CDR3 contains 13 residues. V was pared by 6 bases and J by 2 bases, with 8 bases between. CDR3 in amino acids: CASRDVTGNTIYF. As DNA, the CDR3 is TGTGCCAGCAGGGATGTTACTGGAAACACCATATATTTT.

The chain joins TRBV5-1 to TRBJ2-6; tentative D call: TRBD2 (6 bases). Deletions cut 4 bases from V and 1 base from J, with 24 bases between. CDR3 length: 20 residues. The germline V gene has CDR1 SGHRS and CDR2 YFSETQ. CDR3 region: CASSLVTGAGLGSGANVLTF. The CDR3, as DNA: TGCGCCAGCAGCCTAGTGACGGGAGCGGGCCTCGGGTCTGGGGCCAACGTCCTGACTTTC.